This T cell receptor beta chain was profiled in a study of T-cell reconstitution after alpha-beta-depleted transplantation in children. The germline V and J ends were trimmed by 0 bases and 8 bases, with 13 bases remaining between them. CDR1 is SGHDT, CDR2 YYEEEE, per germline. The CDR3 sequence is 14 residues long. Unique molecular identifiers tagged the TCRbeta library. TCRdb re-derived calls from the PCR reads in MiXCR, one entry per CDR3 protein. The sample consists of 140,000 or so distinct CDR3 sequences, 8% to 10% of them appearing once. This clonotype came up many times. Specimen: PBMCs, mostly from graft donor cells, collected 180 days after TCRalphabeta/CD19-depleted stem cell transplant. This chain connects TRBV5-6 to TRBJ2-3; D is undetermined. The TCR comes from a female patient aged 2-10 years who had a stem cell transplant for congenital amegakaryocytic thrombocytopenia, so the T cells may come from the graft donor. CDR3 in amino acids: CASSLGVPLGTQYF. The CDR3 nucleotides are TGTGCCAGCAGCTTGGGTGTCCCGTTGGGTACGCAGTATTTT.